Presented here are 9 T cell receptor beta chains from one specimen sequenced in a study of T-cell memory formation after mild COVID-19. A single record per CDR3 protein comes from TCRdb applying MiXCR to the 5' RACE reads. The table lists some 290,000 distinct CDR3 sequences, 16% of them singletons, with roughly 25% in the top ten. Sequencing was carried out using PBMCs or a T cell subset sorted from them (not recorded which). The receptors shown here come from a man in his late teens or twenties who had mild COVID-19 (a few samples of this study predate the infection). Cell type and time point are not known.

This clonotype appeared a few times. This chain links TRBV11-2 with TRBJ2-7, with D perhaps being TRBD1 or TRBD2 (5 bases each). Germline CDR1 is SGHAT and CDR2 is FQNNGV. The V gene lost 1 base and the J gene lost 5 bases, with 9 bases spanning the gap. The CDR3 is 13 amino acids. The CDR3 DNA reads TGTGCCAGCAGCTTAGGGGGGAACAACGAGCAGTACTTC. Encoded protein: CASSLGGNNEQYF.

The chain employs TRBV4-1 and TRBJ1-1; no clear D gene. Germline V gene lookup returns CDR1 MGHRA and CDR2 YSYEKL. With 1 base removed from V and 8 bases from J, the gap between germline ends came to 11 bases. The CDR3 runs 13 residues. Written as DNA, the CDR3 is TGCGCCAGCAGCCAAGTCGGGAAAGCAGAAGCTTTCTTT. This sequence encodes CASSQVGKAEAFF.

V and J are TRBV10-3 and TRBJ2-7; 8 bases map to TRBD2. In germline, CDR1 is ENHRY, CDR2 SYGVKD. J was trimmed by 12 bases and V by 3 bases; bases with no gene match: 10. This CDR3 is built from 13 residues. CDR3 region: CAISEQRGGLVYV. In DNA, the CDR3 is TGTGCCATCAGTGAACAACGGGGGGGGCTGGTGTACGTC.

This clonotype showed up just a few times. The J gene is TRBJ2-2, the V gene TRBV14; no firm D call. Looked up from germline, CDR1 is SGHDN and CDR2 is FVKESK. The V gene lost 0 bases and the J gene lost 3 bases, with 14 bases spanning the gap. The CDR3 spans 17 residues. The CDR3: CASSQDERAGDTGELFF. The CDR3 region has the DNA TGTGCCAGCAGCCAAGATGAACGGGCCGGTGACACCGGGGAGCTGTTTTTT.

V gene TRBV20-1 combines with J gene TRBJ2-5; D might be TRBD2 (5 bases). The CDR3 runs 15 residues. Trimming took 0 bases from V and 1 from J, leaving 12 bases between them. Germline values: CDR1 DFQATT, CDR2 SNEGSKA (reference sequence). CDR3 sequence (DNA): TGCAGTGCTAGAGATCCTAGGGAGCCCCAAGAGACCCAGTACTTC. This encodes CSARDPREPQETQYF.

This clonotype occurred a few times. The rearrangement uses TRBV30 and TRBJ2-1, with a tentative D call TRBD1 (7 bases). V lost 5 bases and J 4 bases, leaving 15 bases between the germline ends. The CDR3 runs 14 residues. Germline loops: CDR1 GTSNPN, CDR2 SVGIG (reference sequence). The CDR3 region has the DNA TGTGCCTGGTCTCAGGGGGGTCCTTACAATGAGCAGTTCTTC. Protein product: CAWSQGGPYNEQFF.

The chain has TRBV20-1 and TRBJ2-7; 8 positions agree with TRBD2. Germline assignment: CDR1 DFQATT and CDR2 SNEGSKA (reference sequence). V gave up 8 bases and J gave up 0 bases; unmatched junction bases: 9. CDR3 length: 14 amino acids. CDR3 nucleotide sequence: TGCAGTCCACAACGGGGGGGGAGCTCCTACGAGCAGTACGTC. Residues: CSPQRGGSSYEQYV.

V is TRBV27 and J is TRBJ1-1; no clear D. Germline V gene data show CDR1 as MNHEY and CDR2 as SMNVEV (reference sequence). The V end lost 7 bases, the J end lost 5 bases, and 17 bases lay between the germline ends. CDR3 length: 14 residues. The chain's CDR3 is CASIPSGMGTEAFF. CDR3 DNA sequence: TGTGCCAGCATCCCCTCGGGAATGGGAACTGAAGCTTTCTTT.

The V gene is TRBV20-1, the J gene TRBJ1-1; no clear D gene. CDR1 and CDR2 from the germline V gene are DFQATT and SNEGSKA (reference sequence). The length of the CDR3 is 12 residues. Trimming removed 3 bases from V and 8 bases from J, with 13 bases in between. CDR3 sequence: CSASPLVREAFF. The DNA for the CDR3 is TGCAGTGCTAGTCCTTTGGTCAGGGAAGCTTTCTTT.